A single sample is the source of the 26 T cell receptor beta chains below, sequenced in a study of sequential checkpoint blockade in melanoma. Libraries were prepared by immunoSEQ multiplex PCR; TCRdb keeps only in-frame clonotypes and omits some of them. Here the sample spans about 1,900 clones, 20% to 25% being singletons. Treatment denoted: randomized to nivolumab then ipilimumab (arm A) or the reverse (arm B). The sample was tumor tissue (inferred from file names), taken from a patient given nivolumab and ipilimumab in sequence. These receptors originate from a human donor with melanoma.

This clone is judged medium-sized (0.01 to 0.1%). The chain couples TRBV12-5 to TRBJ2-5, with 9 nucleotides matching TRBD1. The CDR3 totals 13 residues. CDR1 is LGHNT, CDR2 FRNRAP, per germline. The CDR3 DNA sequence: TGTGCCAGCATGGGACAGGGAGAAGAGACCCAGTACTTC. This translates into CASMGQGEETQYF.

In its sample, this clone was seen a few times. This chain connects TRBV11-3 to TRBJ1-5; D is undetermined. CDR3 length: 14 amino acids. V was pared by 0 bases and J by 0 bases, with 3 bases between. The germline V gene encodes CDR1 SGHNT and CDR2 YENEEA. CDR3 sequence (DNA): TGTGCCAGCAGCTTAGATCCTAGCAATCAGCCCCAGCATTTT. Its protein is CASSLDPSNQPQHF.

This clone is judged large (0.1 to 1%). The J gene is TRBJ2-1, the V gene TRBV19; 11 bases fit TRBD2. Per the germline V gene, CDR1 is LNHDA and CDR2 is SQIVND (reference sequence). The CDR3 extends over 16 amino acids. V was clipped by 5 bases and J by 5 bases; unmatched bases: 8. For the CDR3, the DNA is TGTGCCAGTAGTCTTTTACTAGCGGGGGCCAACAATGAGCAGTTCTTC. The encoded protein is CASSLLLAGANNEQFF.

This clone appeared a few times. The rearrangement joins TRBV9 to TRBJ2-6, with D unresolved. CDR3 length: 15 amino acids. Trimming stripped 0 bases from V and 1 base from J, with 5 bases between. Per germline, CDR1 SGDLS and CDR2 YYNGEE. The CDR3 nucleotides are TGTGCCAGCAGCGTAGCAGAATCTGGGGCCAACGTCCTGACTTTC. Encoded protein: CASSVAESGANVLTF.

This clone has more than one count but fewer than ten. The V and J genes are TRBV25-1 and TRBJ2-5; 8 nucleotides match TRBD1. This CDR3 comprises 15 residues. Germline loops: CDR1 MGHDK, CDR2 SYGVNS. Losses at the gene ends were 3 bases for V and 4 bases for J; bases not matched to a gene: 7. The CDR3 DNA reads TGTGCCAGCAGTGATGCGACAGGGGACCTAGAGACCCAGTACTTC. Its translation: CASSDATGDLETQYF. Looking up the rest from reference TRBV25-1 and TRBJ2-5 gives the full variable domain: EADIYQTPRYLVIGTGKKITLECSQTMGHDKMYWYQQDPGMELHLIHYSYGVNSTEKGDLSSESTVSRIRTEHFPLTLESARPSHTSQYLCASSDATGDLETQYFGPGTRLLVL.

This chain joins TRBV1 and TRBJ2-5; the table's D call, TRBD2, was not checked against the DNA. TRBV1 is a known pseudogene. This CDR3 spans 15 amino acids. The CDR3 region is CASSQGSEWMETQYF. CDR3 DNA: TGCGCCAGCAGCCAAGGGAGTGAGTGGATGGAGACCCAGTACTTC.

The chain is built from TRBV6-8 and TRBJ1-1; 7 bases are a match to TRBD1. After removal of 5 bases from V and 4 bases from J, the junction contained 7 bases not matched to a gene. Germline CDR1 is MNHGY and CDR2 is SAAAGT. This CDR3 comprises 14 residues. The CDR3 DNA follows: TGTGCCAGCAGTCCCATGACAGGGCCCACTGAAGCTTTCTTT. This translates into CASSPMTGPTEAFF.

This clone has just one count. V gene TRBV18 combines with J gene TRBJ2-5; no firm D call. The germline CDR1 and CDR2 sequences are KGHSH and LQKENI. CDR3 length: 13 residues. Trimming shortened V by 2 bases and J by 0 bases, and 4 bases separated the two germline ends. In DNA form, the CDR3 reads TGTGCCAGCTCACCAGAGAACCAAGAGACCCAGTACTTC. This translates into CASSPENQETQYF.

The table lists this clone with a few counts. The genes are TRBV10-2 and TRBJ2-2; D uncertain. The CDR3 consists of 13 residues. From germline, CDR1 is WSHSY and CDR2 SAAADI. The germline V and J ends were trimmed by 0 bases and 8 bases, with 7 bases remaining between them. The CDR3 DNA is TGCGCCAGCAGTGAGTCAGAGCATGGGGAGCTGTTTTTT. Translation: CASSESEHGELFF.

Sample share makes this clone medium-sized. The chain combines TRBV6-8 with TRBJ2-5; unclear D gene. CDR1 is MNHGY, CDR2 SAAAGT, per germline. The CDR3 is 13 residues long. The V gene lost 4 bases and the J gene lost 5 bases, with 11 bases spanning the gap. CDR3 in amino acids: CASSLDLVETQYF. DNA of the CDR3: TGTGCCAGCAGTTTGGACCTGGTGGAGACCCAGTACTTC.

This chain uses TRBV30 with TRBJ1-2; unclear D gene. V lost 4 bases and J lost 2, with 5 bases in between. This CDR3 contains 11 residues. The germline V gene encodes CDR1 GTSNPN and CDR2 SVGIG (reference sequence). In DNA, the CDR3 is TGTGCCTGGATGGAGAACTATGGCTACACCTTC. It is translated as CAWMENYGYTF.

This clone was detected a few times. The chain links TRBV23-1 to TRBJ2-3; D not resolved. Being an ORF, TRBV23-1 has a function that is uncertain. Trimming stripped 6 bases from V and 3 bases from J, with 13 bases between. The CDR3 runs 14 residues. CDR3 residues: CASSSSGITDTQYF. The CDR3 coding sequence is TGCGCCAGCAGCTCATCGGGCATTACAGATACGCAGTATTTT.

The chain recombines TRBV5-1 with TRBJ2-7; 7 nucleotides line up with TRBD1. V dropped 7 bases and J dropped 0; count of bases not matched to a gene: 10. The CDR3 extends over 15 amino acids. Germline V gene data show CDR1 as SGHRS and CDR2 as YFSETQ. This CDR3 is CASRLRQGSSYEQYF. In nucleotides, the CDR3 is TGCGCCAGCCGTCTAAGACAGGGCTCCTCCTACGAGCAGTACTTC.

The rearrangement links TRBV11-3 to TRBJ1-1; D perhaps matches TRBD1 (5 bases). Germline V gene data show CDR1 as SGHNT and CDR2 as YENEEA. The ends were cut back, 1 base at V and 3 bases at J, with 15 bases in the middle. CDR3 size: 16 residues. The chain's CDR3 is CASSLGWRGFHTEAFF. The CDR3 DNA is TGTGCCAGCAGCTTAGGTTGGAGGGGCTTTCACACTGAAGCTTTCTTT.

The chain links TRBV14 to TRBJ1-6; the match to TRBD1 covers 8 bases. The CDR3 runs 19 residues. Trimming took 7 bases from V and 0 from J; bases not matched to a gene: 14. Germline loops: CDR1 SGHDN, CDR2 FVKESK. The CDR3 region is CASKKWTGTRDSYNSPLHF. The CDR3 bases are TGTGCCAGCAAGAAATGGACAGGGACAAGGGACTCCTATAATTCACCCCTCCACTTT.

This clone has just a few counts. The chain uses TRBV6-8 and TRBJ2-5, with TRBD1 matching 9 bases. The J segment lost 5 bases and the V segment lost 7 bases, leaving 8 bases of the junction unmatched. The germline V gene has CDR1 MNHGY and CDR2 SAAAGT. CDR3 length equals 14 residues. CDR3 sequence reads: CASKWTGEVETQYF. The CDR3 DNA follows: TGTGCCAGCAAGTGGACAGGGGAGGTGGAGACCCAGTACTTC.

The chain is built from TRBV30 and TRBJ1-1, with D unclear. Looked up from germline, CDR1 is GTSNPN and CDR2 is SVGIG (reference sequence). The CDR3 consists of 13 residues. V was trimmed by 3 bases and J by 6 bases, leaving 14 bases between them. CDR3 bases: TGTGCCTGGAGATCCCCTCCTAGGGCTGAAGCTTTCTTT. It translates to CAWRSPPRAEAFF.

This clone ranks as medium-sized. V usage is TRBV11-3 and J usage is TRBJ1-4, with D possibly being TRBD1 (5 bases). Trimming removed 3 bases at V and 5 bases at J, with 10 bases between. The germline CDR1 and CDR2 sequences are SGHNT and YENEEA. The CDR3 consists of 14 residues. This CDR3 is CASSLGRLNEKLFF. The CDR3 coding sequence is TGTGCCAGCAGCTTGGGACGGTTAAATGAAAAACTGTTTTTT. Full variable domain (remainder filled in from reference TRBV11-3 and TRBJ1-4): EAGVVQSPRYKIIEKKQPVAFWCNPISGHNTLYWYLQNLGQGPELLIRYENEEAVDDSQLPKDRFSAERLKGVDSTLKIQPAELGDSAVYLCASSLGRLNEKLFFGSGTQLSVL.

This chain links TRBV10-2 with TRBJ1-2; TRBD1 might be the D (5 bases). CDR3 length: 15 amino acids. Germline CDR1 is WSHSY and CDR2 is SAAADI. Between the trimmed V and J ends, which lost 4 bases and 2 bases, there was a span of 14 bases. CDR3 loop: CASSGGGGKNYGYTF. CDR3 sequence (DNA): TGCGCCAGCAGTGGCGGTGGGGGGAAAAACTATGGCTACACCTTC.

Only a few counts were recorded for this clone. The chain employs TRBV19 and TRBJ1-1; D gene ambiguous. The ends were cut back, 6 bases at V and 2 bases at J, with 10 bases in the middle. The CDR3 length is 13 residues. Per germline, CDR1 LNHDA and CDR2 SQIVND (reference sequence). The CDR3 protein is CASRSRGNTEAFF. The DNA for the CDR3 is TGTGCCAGTAGAAGCCGAGGTAACACTGAAGCTTTCTTT.

The chain recombines TRBV5-1 with TRBJ1-2; 7 positions match TRBD1. V was clipped by 3 bases and J by 3 bases; unmatched bases: 5. This CDR3 region has 14 residues. In germline, CDR1 is SGHRS, CDR2 YFSETQ. CDR3 in DNA: TGCGCCAGCAGCTCGCCAGGGGGGGACTATGGCTACACCTTC. Its translation: CASSSPGGDYGYTF.

The chain joins TRBV19 to TRBJ2-6; D unclear. V shed 5 bases and J shed 0 bases, with 14 bases lying between them. This CDR3 region has 17 residues. The V gene's germline CDR1 is LNHDA and CDR2 SQIVND (reference sequence). CDR3 nucleotide sequence: TGTGCCAGTAGTTGGATGTTCGCCCGCTCTGGGGCCAACGTCCTGACTTTC. Translated, it gives CASSWMFARSGANVLTF. The complete variable domain, with remaining parts taken from reference TRBV19 and TRBJ2-6, reads DGGITQSPKYLFRKEGQNVTLSCEQNLNHDAMYWYRQDPGQGLRLIYYSQIVNDFQKGDIAEGYSVSREKKESFPLTVTSAQKNPTAFYLCASSWMFARSGANVLTFGAGSRLTVL.

The chain employs TRBV19 and TRBJ2-1; 11 nucleotides agree with TRBD2. Germline V gives CDR1 LNHDA, CDR2 SQIVND (reference sequence). The CDR3 consists of 16 residues. V lost 3 bases, J lost 7 bases, and 8 bases stayed unmatched. CDR3 region: CASSILTSGGRNEQFF. CDR3 DNA: TGTGCCAGTAGTATCCTAACTAGCGGGGGAAGAAATGAGCAGTTCTTC.

The chain joins TRBV12-5 to TRBJ2-5; a possible D gene is TRBD1 (6 bases). Germline assignment: CDR1 LGHNT and CDR2 FRNRAP. The CDR3 is made up of 15 amino acids. V was pared by 5 bases and J by 4 bases, with 17 bases between. CDR3 bases: TGTGCTAGTGGTCTGACCGCAGGGGACGGAGAGACCCAGTACTTC. Residues: CASGLTAGDGETQYF.

The rearrangement uses TRBV7-1 and TRBJ1-1; no reliable D call. TRBV7-1 is labeled an ORF, and its function is uncertain. Trimming stripped 4 bases from V and 10 bases from J, with 16 bases between. The CDR3 has 13 residues. CDR3 DNA: TGTGCCAGCAGCTACGACCGGTGGGCGGGAGCTTTCTTT. The encoded protein is CASSYDRWAGAFF.

The sample holds a few counts of this clone. The chain combines TRBV23-1 with TRBJ1-5; D remains ambiguous. TRBV23-1 is an open reading frame whose function is uncertain. The CDR3 is 13 amino acids. Deletions cut 6 bases from V and 7 bases from J, with 13 bases between. CDR3 sequence reads: CASSLDPEQPQHF. The CDR3 coding sequence is TGCGCCAGCAGCTTGGATCCGGAACAGCCCCAGCATTTT.